The next 19 T cell receptor beta chains were all read from a single sample in a study of cytomegalovirus exposure and HLA in healthy donors. The PCR ran on 60 Vbeta and 13 Jbeta primers. Using immunoSEQ multiplex PCR, the repertoire was profiled, and TCRdb retains in-frame clones only, with some absent. The sample consists of approximately 120,000 clones, roughly 70% of them appearing once. The sample was PBMCs. The source of these receptors is a woman in her sixties or seventies in good health and CMV-seropositive.

V and J are TRBV6-4 and TRBJ1-3; no reliable D call. The CDR3 extends over 12 amino acids. The V end was cut by 3 bases, the J end by 6 bases, with 6 bases between. The V gene's germline CDR1 is MRHNA and CDR2 SNTAGT. CDR3 loop: CASSEGENTIYF. In DNA, the CDR3 is TGTGCCAGCAGTGAGGGAGAAAACACCATATATTTT.

The chain is built from TRBV19 and TRBJ2-1; 11 bases agree with TRBD2. This CDR3 spans 15 amino acids. CDR1 LNHDA and CDR2 SQIVND come from the germline V gene (reference sequence). V was pared by 5 bases and J by 3 bases, with 3 bases of the junction left unmatched. In DNA, the CDR3 is TGTGCCAGTAGTCTTGGACTAGCGGGCTACAATGAGCAGTTCTTC. It yields the protein CASSLGLAGYNEQFF.

The chain has TRBV29-1 and TRBJ2-5; D may be TRBD2 (6 bases). CDR3 length: 12 residues. Germline loops: CDR1 SQVTM, CDR2 ANQGSEA. Trimming removed 4 bases from V and 5 bases from J, with 11 bases in between. Here the CDR3 DNA reads TGCAGCGTTGTTCCGGGGAGGGAGACCCAGTACTTC. As protein: CSVVPGRETQYF.

In its sample, this clone was seen once. The V call is TRBV19, the J call TRBJ2-7; 9 bases fit TRBD2. This CDR3 region has 14 residues. CDR1 LNHDA and CDR2 SQIVND come from the germline V gene (reference sequence). Trimming at V came to 6 bases and at J to 6 bases, leaving 9 bases not matched to a gene. Here the CDR3 reads CASRMGGGAVEQYF. The CDR3 DNA is TGTGCCAGTAGGATGGGCGGGGGGGCCGTCGAGCAGTACTTC.

Only a few counts were recorded for this clone. The rearrangement uses TRBV29-1 and TRBJ2-3; D perhaps matches TRBD2 (5 bases). V was trimmed by 2 bases and J by 1 base, leaving 10 bases between them. This CDR3 has 14 amino acids. The germline V gene encodes CDR1 SQVTM and CDR2 ANQGSEA. The CDR3 loop is CSVEKLRGTDTQYF. The CDR3 nucleotides read TGCAGCGTTGAAAAGTTGCGGGGCACAGATACGCAGTATTTT.

The count of this clone is one. The chain recombines TRBV30 with TRBJ1-5; D gene uncertain. The CDR3 contains 15 residues. V lost 0 bases, J lost 3 bases, and 12 bases lay in between. CDR1 GTSNPN and CDR2 SVGIG come from the germline V gene (reference sequence). The CDR3 sequence is CAWSVGSSNNQPQHF. CDR3 nucleotides: TGTGCCTGGAGTGTCGGGTCGAGTAACAATCAGCCCCAGCATTTT. Together with reference TRBV30 and TRBJ1-5, the CDR3 gives the full variable domain: SQTIHQWPATLVQPVGSPLSLECTVEGTSNPNLYWYRQAAGRGLQLLFYSVGIGQISSEVPQNLSASRPQDRQFILSSKKLLLSDSGFYLCAWSVGSSNNQPQHFGDGTRLSIL.

J is TRBJ2-2 and V is TRBV7-9; 10 nucleotides line up with TRBD2. This CDR3 comprises 17 residues. Germline V gene lookup returns CDR1 SEHNR and CDR2 FQNEAQ (reference sequence). J lost 4 bases, V lost 1 base, and 6 bases had no gene match. CDR3 bases: TGTGCCAGCAGCTTAGGGTTCCCTAGCGGGGGCACCGGGGAGCTGTTTTTT. Protein: CASSLGFPSGGTGELFF.

This chain connects TRBV5-1 to TRBJ2-3, with 8 nucleotides matching TRBD1. V dropped 3 bases and J dropped 4; count of bases not matched to a gene: 7. The CDR3 runs to 15 residues. Germline assignment: CDR1 SGHRS and CDR2 YFSETQ. CDR3 in DNA: TGCGCCAGCAGCTCGGACAGGGCAAGGGCAGATACGCAGTATTTT. Its translation: CASSSDRARADTQYF.

The V call is TRBV6-5, the J call TRBJ1-2; 7 bases line up with TRBD1. Germline CDR1 MNHEY, CDR2 SVGAGI. The CDR3 spans 13 residues. The J segment lost 3 bases and the V segment lost 5 bases, leaving 3 bases of the junction unmatched. CDR3 in DNA: TGTGCCAGCAGTCGACAGGGTTACTATGGCTACACCTTC. Amino acid sequence: CASSRQGYYGYTF.

The rearrangement joins TRBV27 to TRBJ1-3, with D uncertain. Trimming shortened V by 6 bases and J by 1 base, and 13 bases separated the two germline ends. The CDR3 has 15 amino acids. The germline gives CDR1 MNHEY, CDR2 SMNVEV (reference sequence). CDR3 sequence: CASSQFLGSGNTIYF. In nucleotides, the CDR3 is TGTGCCAGCAGCCAGTTTCTCGGGTCTGGAAACACCATATATTTT.

The chain couples TRBV5-1 to TRBJ2-1; D is possibly TRBD1 (6 bases). This CDR3 contains 15 residues. The germline V and J ends were trimmed by 0 bases and 5 bases, with 12 bases remaining between them. Germline V gene sequence: CDR1 SGHRS, CDR2 YFSETQ. The CDR3 coding sequence is TGCGCCAGCAGCTTGGCCGGGACACCAAACAATGAGCAGTTCTTC. Its translation: CASSLAGTPNNEQFF.

The CDR3 spells CASSPRIQARDYGYTF. CDR3 sequence (DNA): TGTGCCAGCTCACCCCGAATCCAGGCGAGAGACTATGGCTACACCTTC. The chain has TRBV18 and TRBJ1-2; the D is unclear. Germline V CDR1 and CDR2: KGHSH, LQKENI. The V gene lost 3 bases and the J gene lost 3 bases, with 17 bases spanning the gap. This CDR3 contains 16 residues.

The chain links TRBV10-3 to TRBJ1-2; D may be TRBD1 (5 bases). CDR3 length equals 13 residues. The V gene's germline CDR1 is ENHRY and CDR2 SYGVKD. The germline V and J ends were trimmed by 7 bases and 6 bases, with 15 bases remaining between them. CDR3 coding DNA: TGTGCCATCACGGCAGGGAATATAAATGGCTACACCTTC. This translates into CAITAGNINGYTF.

This chain uses TRBV10-3 with TRBJ2-3, with TRBD2 as a possible D gene (6 bases). Germline assignment: CDR1 ENHRY and CDR2 SYGVKD. V lost 10 bases to trimming and J lost 0 bases, with 8 bases between them. The CDR3 sequence is 12 residues long. This chain's CDR3 is CATSASTDTQYF. CDR3 bases: TGTGCCACTAGCGCGAGCACAGATACGCAGTATTTT.

This chain uses TRBV5-1 with TRBJ2-2; 8 bases match TRBD1. The CDR3 runs to 14 residues. With 4 bases clipped from V and 4 bases from J, the junction kept 3 bases outside the gene matches. Germline-derived CDR1 and CDR2 are SGHRS and YFSETQ. The DNA for the CDR3 is TGCGCCAGCAGCCTAGACAGGGGCACCGGGGAGCTGTTTTTT. This gives the protein CASSLDRGTGELFF.

The genes are TRBV5-1 and TRBJ2-3; 14 positions match TRBD2. V dropped 5 bases and J dropped 5; count of bases not matched to a gene: 4. CDR1 is SGHRS, CDR2 YFSETQ, per germline. This CDR3 has 15 amino acids. CDR3 DNA sequence: TGCGCCAGCAGAGAGACTAGCGGGGGGGAAGATACGCAGTATTTT. Translation gives CASRETSGGEDTQYF.

The chain uses TRBV7-8 and TRBJ2-1, with 9 nucleotides matching TRBD1. Germline V CDR1 and CDR2: SGHVS, FQNEAQ. CDR3 length: 13 amino acids. The J segment lost 12 bases and the V segment lost 8 bases, leaving 11 bases of the junction unmatched. CDR3 region: CASARDRDFGQFF. The CDR3, as DNA: TGTGCCAGCGCCCGGGACAGGGACTTTGGGCAGTTCTTC.

This clone occurred once. The DNA of the CDR3 is TGTGCCAGCAGAACAACTAGCGGGGGGACCTACGAGCAGTACTTC. Its protein is CASRTTSGGTYEQYF. The J gene is TRBJ2-7, the V gene TRBV6-5; 12 bases map to TRBD2. Germline CDR1 reads MNHEY; CDR2 reads SVGAGI. The CDR3 totals 15 residues. Losses at the gene ends were 6 bases for V and 2 bases for J; bases not matched to a gene: 5.

This clone has only a few counts. The rearrangement joins TRBV19 to TRBJ1-4; tentatively, D is TRBD1 (5 bases). Germline V lookup: CDR1 LNHDA, CDR2 SQIVND (reference sequence). Trimming took off 5 bases at V and 10 bases at J, with 14 bases between the two ends. This CDR3 has 13 residues. The CDR3 protein is CASSQGAQGKLFF. The CDR3 DNA reads TGTGCCAGTAGTCAAGGAGCCCAGGGAAAACTGTTTTTT.